A single sample is the source of the 7 T cell receptor beta chains below, sequenced in a study of blood T cell repertoires in COVID-19. TCRdb's copy holds only in-frame clones and misses some; the assay was immunoSEQ multiplex PCR. The sample shows a few hundred thousand clones, roughly 88% of them seen only once. The specimen sequenced was peripheral blood. The receptor set was obtained from a woman in her thirties or forties who had recovered from COVID-19.

The V and J genes are TRBV28 and TRBJ1-2; 7 bases are a match to TRBD1. After removal of 7 bases from V and 6 bases from J, the junction contained 14 bases not matched to a gene. The CDR3 contains 15 residues. Germline V CDR1 and CDR2: MDHEN, SYDVKM. CDR3 DNA sequence: TGTGCCAGCAACCAACCTTACAGGGGCAGTCATGGCTACACCTTC. This sequence encodes CASNQPYRGSHGYTF.

The chain carries TRBV28 and TRBJ1-2; TRBD1 matches at 9 bases. The CDR3 is 14 amino acids. Germline V gene lookup returns CDR1 MDHEN and CDR2 SYDVKM. J was trimmed by 7 bases and V by 4 bases; bases with no gene match: 7. The CDR3 sequence is CASSSTDRGGGYTF. CDR3 bases: TGTGCCAGCAGTTCGACGGACAGGGGAGGTGGCTACACCTTC.

The chain carries TRBV27 and TRBJ1-5; possible D gene TRBD1, 5 bases. V lost 1 base, J lost 5 bases, and 15 bases lay in between. This CDR3 has 16 amino acids. Germline loops: CDR1 MNHEY, CDR2 SMNVEV (reference sequence). CDR3 nucleotide sequence: TGTGCCAGCAGTTTATTTGGGGCAGTCCCAGATCAGCCCCAGCATTTT. Its translation is CASSLFGAVPDQPQHF.

The CDR3: CASSLATSGEKETQYF. The DNA for the CDR3 is TGTGCCAGCAGTTTAGCGACTAGCGGGGAAAAAGAGACCCAGTACTTC. The V and J genes are TRBV27 and TRBJ2-5; 11 bases fit TRBD2. The CDR3 has 16 amino acids. Germline V gene lookup returns CDR1 MNHEY and CDR2 SMNVEV (reference sequence). Trimming cost V 2 bases and J 3 bases; bases outside gene matches: 5.

The chain links TRBV7-2 to TRBJ2-3, with 13 bases identical to TRBD2. The CDR3 spans 16 residues. The V gene's germline CDR1 is SGHTA and CDR2 FQGNSA. V was clipped by 6 bases and J by 5 bases; unmatched bases: 8. In DNA, the CDR3 is TGTGCCAGCAGAAAGGGACTAGCGGGGATAGTAGATACGCAGTATTTT. Translation: CASRKGLAGIVDTQYF.

The chain joins TRBV7-3 to TRBJ1-2; D uncertain. CDR3 length: 13 amino acids. Deletions cut 5 bases from V and 8 bases from J, with 15 bases between. CDR1 SGHTA and CDR2 FQGTGA come from the germline V gene. CDR3 nucleotides: TGTGCCAGCAGCCGCGGGGAGGGCTGGGGCTACACCTTC. This codes for CASSRGEGWGYTF.

The chain carries TRBV28 and TRBJ1-1; no clear D. The germline V gene has CDR1 MDHEN and CDR2 SYDVKM. The CDR3 is 13 residues long. The V end was cut by 8 bases, the J end by 0 bases, with 10 bases between. CDR3 DNA: TGTGCCAGCGGTCAGTATATGAACACTGAAGCTTTCTTT. It specifies CASGQYMNTEAFF.